This entry lists 9 T cell receptor beta chains sequenced from one sample in a study of metastatic and nonmetastatic thyroid tumors (dated by TCRdb to 2020 to 2021). The protocol used for the library was PCR. TCRdb lists the instrument as Illumina HiSeq 4000. TCRdb passed the public sequencing reads through fastp at Q25 and MiXCR, retaining productive beta sequences. This sample has approximately 6,400 clones in its table, and more than 2.5% of those were observed once. The ten most abundant clones make up over 15% of the sample. No patient had received any treatment before thyroid surgery. The material sequenced was tumor tissue. Receptor source: a female donor with papillary thyroid cancer or a benign thyroid nodule (not recorded which). Some clones in this sample may be carry-over from other donors' samples.

This clone has just a few counts. The junction and the germline gene differ at one end; a read error may be behind it. The J gene is TRBJ2-2, the V gene TRBV6-2 or TRBV6-3, with TRBD2 identical over 8 bases. The CDR3 runs 16 residues. In germline, CDR1 is MNHEY, CDR2 SVGEGT. In DNA form, the CDR3 reads TGTGCCAGCAGCCCCAGGACTAGCACTCCCCCCAGGGAGCTTTTTTTT. Residues: CASSPRTSTPPRELFF.

This clone has at least ten counts. The chain uses TRBV7-9 and TRBJ2-1; possibly TRBD2 for D (5 bases). The ends were cut back, 5 bases at V and 3 bases at J, with 14 bases in the middle. From germline, CDR1 is SEHNR and CDR2 FQNEAQ (reference sequence). The CDR3 runs to 15 residues. As DNA, the CDR3 is TGTGCCAGCAGCCCGTCCGGCGGACTCTACAATGAGCAGTTCTTC. The encoded protein is CASSPSGGLYNEQFF. Variable domain in full (rest from reference TRBV7-9 and TRBJ2-1): DTGVSQNPRHKITKRGQNVTFRCDPISEHNRLYWYRQTLGQGPEFLTYFQNEAQLEKSRLLSDRFSAERPKGSFSTLEIQRTEQGDSAMYLCASSPSGGLYNEQFFGPGTRLTVL.

By proportion, this clone is medium-sized. The V and J genes are TRBV4-1 and TRBJ2-1; TRBD2 agrees at 8 bases. CDR1 and CDR2 from the germline V gene are MGHRA and YSYEKL. The CDR3 runs to 15 residues. With V trimmed by 3 bases and J by 3 bases, 4 bases remained unmatched. The CDR3 DNA is TGCGCCAGCAGCCAGGAGCGGGAGTACTACAATGAGCAGTTCTTC. This translates into CASSQEREYYNEQFF.

This clone was seen ten or more times. The chain employs TRBV20-1 and TRBJ2-3; TRBD1 matches at 10 bases. The CDR3 extends over 14 amino acids. Unmatched junction bases numbered 6, after V lost 3 bases and J lost 6 bases. Germline V gives CDR1 DFQATT, CDR2 SNEGSKA (reference sequence). Written as DNA, the CDR3 is TGCAGTGCTAGTGGGACAGGGGAGCGGGATACGCAGTATTTT. Translation gives CSASGTGERDTQYF.

This clone rates as medium-sized (0.01 to 0.1%). J is TRBJ2-3 and V is TRBV5-1; D is possibly TRBD1 (8 bases). CDR1 SGHRS and CDR2 YFSETQ come from the germline V gene. The CDR3 is 14 residues long. V lost 2 bases and J 6 bases, leaving 13 bases between the germline ends. CDR3: CASSFTGGVDTQYF. The CDR3 nucleotides are TGCGCCAGCAGCTTCACAGGGGGGGTGGATACGCAGTATTTT.

This clone was recorded at least ten times. The chain combines TRBV5-4 with TRBJ1-2, with 8 bases matching TRBD1. Germline lookup yields CDR1 SGHNT and CDR2 YYREEE (reference sequence). Trimming took 3 bases from V and 2 from J; bases not matched to a gene: 3. This CDR3 is built from 14 residues. The DNA of the CDR3 is TGTGCCAGCAGCTCCGGACAGGGAAACTATGGCTACACCTTC. As protein: CASSSGQGNYGYTF.

About this clone itself: Being one base from a much bigger clone, this may be a read error. The rearrangement joins TRBV18 to TRBJ1-1, with D perhaps TRBD1 (6 bases). V was pared by 4 bases and J by 6 bases, with 18 bases between. This CDR3 spans 15 amino acids. Looked up from germline, CDR1 is KGHSH and CDR2 is LQKENI. CDR3 bases: TGTGCCAGCTCACTAAACAGGGCCGCCGACGCTGAAGCTTTCTTT. The encoded protein is CASSLNRAADAEAFF. Combining the CDR3 with reference TRBV18 and TRBJ1-1 gives the whole variable domain NAGVMQNPRHLVRRRGQEARLRCSPMKGHSHVYWYRQLPEEGLKFMVYLQKENIIDESGMPKERFSAEFPKEGPSILRIQQVVRGDSAAYFCASSLNRAADAEAFFGQGTRLTVV.

Many counts were recorded for this clone. The rearrangement links TRBV5-1 to TRBJ1-4; D may be TRBD1 (5 bases). The CDR3 runs 13 residues. The germline V gene encodes CDR1 SGHRS and CDR2 YFSETQ. With 7 bases removed from V and 3 bases from J, the gap between germline ends came to 10 bases. This CDR3 reads CASRGGANEKLFF. In nucleotides, the CDR3 is TGCGCCAGCCGGGGGGGAGCTAATGAAAAACTGTTTTTT.

The chain is built from TRBV5-1 and TRBJ2-1, with 10 bases matching TRBD2. Germline CDR1 and CDR2: SGHRS and YFSETQ. The ends lost 0 bases at V and 2 bases at J; junction bases unmatched: 17. The CDR3 runs 21 residues. The CDR3 DNA is TGCGCCAGCAGCTTGGCTGGGACCTTTATAGCGGGAGGACGGGCCTACAATGAGCAGTTCTTC. It translates to CASSLAGTFIAGGRAYNEQFF.